The rows below give T cell receptor beta chains drawn from one sample of a study of tumour-infiltrating T cells in Burkitt lymphoma. Profiling relied on immunoSEQ multiplex PCR, and the TCRdb table lists in-frame clones only, not all of them. In the table there are approximately 1,200 clones, roughly 12% of which are singletons. Sequencing input: tumor tissue. The receptors derive from a human donor with Burkitt lymphoma. CDR3s include the opening cysteine and the closing phenylalanine or tryptophan. A D gene is named only where the DNA matches it firmly. Part of the rows lack a size; the others show once, few, many or a class for expanded clones.

size	D	V	J	DNA	CDR3
.	.	TRBV12-5	TRBJ2-5	TGTGCTAGTGGTTTGGACGTTGGTAGGGAGACCCAGTACTTC	CASGLDVGRETQYF
few	TRBD1	TRBV30	TRBJ2-2	TGTGCCTGCCACAAAAGAGGACAGGGGAGGACCGGGGAGCTGTTTTTT	CACHKRGQGRTGELFF
few	.	TRBV4-1	TRBJ2-3	TGCGCCAGCAGCCAAGATAGCTGGACGCAGTATTTT	CASSQDSWTQYF
few	TRBD2	TRBV7-9	TRBJ2-5	TGTGCCAGCAGCCCAGGGACTAGCGGGGCCATGGGCCAAGAGACCCAGTACTTC	CASSPGTSGAMGQETQYF
few	.	TRBV29-1	TRBJ1-2	TGCAGCGTTGAGGGGTTTAACAGGCTTCGCTATGGCTACACCTTC	CSVEGFNRLRYGYTF
few	.	TRBV9	TRBJ2-3	TGTGCCAGCAGCAGAAGCCGGCGGGATACGCAGTATTTT	CASSRSRRDTQYF
.	.	TRBV28	TRBJ2-7	TGTGCCAGCAGCCAGGACTTAGGGATCTACGAGCAGTACTTC	CASSQDLGIYEQYF
few	.	TRBV5-1	TRBJ1-1	TGCGCCAGCAGGTTTCGGATACTGGACAGCCTGAACACTGAAGCTTTCTTT	CASRFRILDSLNTEAFF
few	TRBD2	TRBV15	TRBJ2-7	TGTGCCACCAGCGCTAGCGGGGGACACTACGAGCAGTACTTC	CATSASGGHYEQYF
.	TRBD1	TRBV4-1	TRBJ1-6	TGCGCCAGCAGCCAAGATGGGACAGGGAGTAATTCACCCCTCCACTTT	CASSQDGTGSNSPLHF
few	.	TRBV5-5	TRBJ1-1	TGTGCCAGCAGCTTGTACAGGGCGGACACTGAAGCTTTCTTT	CASSLYRADTEAFF
.	.	TRBV6-5	TRBJ1-5	TGTGCCAGCTCCCACGGAGGAGGGCAGCCCCAGCATTTT	CASSHGGGQPQHF
.	.	TRBV30	TRBJ1-1	TGTGCCTGGAATGTACTTGGCACTGAAGCTTTCTTT	CAWNVLGTEAFF
few	.	TRBV27	TRBJ1-1	TGTGCCAGCAGTTTGGTAGGGGCTTTGAACACTGAAGCTTTCTTT	CASSLVGALNTEAFF
.	.	TRBV19	TRBJ2-5	TGTGCCAGTAGCTTAATCGGGACGGCCCAAGAGACCCAGTACTTC	CASSLIGTAQETQYF
few	TRBD2	TRBV5-1	TRBJ2-7	TGCGCCAGCAGCGAGGGACTAGCGGGAGCCTACGAGCAGTACTTC	CASSEGLAGAYEQYF
few	.	TRBV7-3	TRBJ1-5	TGTGCCAGCAGCTTAGTCGGCTATAGCAATCAGCCCCAGCATTTT	CASSLVGYSNQPQHF
.	TRBD1	TRBV5-1	TRBJ1-4	TGCGCCAGCAGCTTGGTTGGAGGGGGCTTGTCTAATGAAAAACTGTTTTTT	CASSLVGGGLSNEKLFF